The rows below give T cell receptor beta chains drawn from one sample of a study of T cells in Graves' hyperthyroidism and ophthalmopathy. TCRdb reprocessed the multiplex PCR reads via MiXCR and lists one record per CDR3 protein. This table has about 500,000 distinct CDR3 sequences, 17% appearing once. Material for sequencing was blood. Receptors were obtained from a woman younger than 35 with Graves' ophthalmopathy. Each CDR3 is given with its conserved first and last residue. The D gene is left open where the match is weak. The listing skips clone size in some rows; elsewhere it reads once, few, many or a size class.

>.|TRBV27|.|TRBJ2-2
CASSLFQGGTGELFF
TGTGCCAGCAGTTTATTCCAGGGGGGCACCGGGGAGCTGTTTTTT
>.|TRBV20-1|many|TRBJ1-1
CSARNQGGGKVWTEAFF
TGCAGTGCTAGAAACCAAGGCGGGGGGAAGGTGTGGACTGAAGCTTTCTTT
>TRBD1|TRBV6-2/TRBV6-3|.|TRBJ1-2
CATWTGKGYTF
TGTGCCACCTGGACAGGGAAAGGCTACACCTTC
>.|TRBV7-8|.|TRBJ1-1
CASSQPGSNTEAFF
TGTGCCAGCTCCCAGCCAGGTTCGAACACTGAAGCTTTCTTT
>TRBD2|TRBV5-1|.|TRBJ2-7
CASRPRTSGSYEQYF
TGCGCCAGCAGACCAAGGACTAGCGGGTCCTACGAGCAGTACTTC
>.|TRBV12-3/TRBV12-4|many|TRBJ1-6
CASSATGEISPLHF
TGTGCCAGCAGTGCAACTGGGGAGATTTCACCCCTCCACTTT
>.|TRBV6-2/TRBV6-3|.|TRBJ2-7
CASSYSGPAYEQYF
TGTGCCAGCAGTTACTCGGGGCCTGCTTACGAGCAGTACTTC
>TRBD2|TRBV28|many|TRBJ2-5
CASSSGLRETQYF
TGTGCCAGCAGCTCGGGACTACGAGAGACCCAGTACTTC
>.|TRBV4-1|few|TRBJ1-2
CASSRVDTTNYGYTF
TGCGCCAGCAGCCGGGTTGACACAACTAACTATGGCTACACCTTC
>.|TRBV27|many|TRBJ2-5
CASSLSAEETQYF
TGTGCCAGCAGTTTATCGGCAGAAGAGACCCAGTACTTC
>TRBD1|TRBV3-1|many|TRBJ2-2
CASSQGQGVTGELFF
TGTGCCAGCAGCCAAGGACAGGGAGTCACCGGGGAGCTGTTTTTT
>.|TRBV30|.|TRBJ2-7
CAWRGTGSEQYF
TGTGCCTGGAGGGGTACAGGGTCCGAGCAGTACTTC
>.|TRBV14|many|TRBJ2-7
CASSQDANAYEQYF
TGTGCCAGCAGCCAAGATGCCAATGCCTACGAGCAGTACTTC
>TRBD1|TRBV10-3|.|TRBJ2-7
CAINSVPGQGLYEQYF
TGTGCCATCAATTCCGTTCCGGGACAGGGCTTATACGAGCAGTACTTC
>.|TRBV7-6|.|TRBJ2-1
CASSSGPFMANEQFF
TGTGCCAGCAGCTCCGGCCCTTTTATGGCCAATGAGCAGTTCTTC
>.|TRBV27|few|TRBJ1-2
CASRAGQLYGYTF
TGTGCCAGCAGAGCCGGGCAGTTGTATGGCTACACCTTC
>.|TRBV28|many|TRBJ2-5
CASSSGVPETQYF
TGTGCCAGCAGTTCGGGGGTCCCAGAGACCCAGTACTTC
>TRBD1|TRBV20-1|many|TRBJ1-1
CSAITGQFMNTEAFF
TGCAGTGCTATAACGGGACAGTTCATGAACACTGAAGCTTTCTTT
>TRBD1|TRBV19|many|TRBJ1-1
CASSIVPGQDRMNTEAFF
TGTGCCAGTAGTATCGTCCCGGGACAGGACCGAATGAACACTGAAGCTTTCTTT
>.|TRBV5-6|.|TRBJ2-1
CASSSRVFYNEQFF
TGTGCCAGCAGCTCCAGGGTCTTCTACAATGAGCAGTTCTTC
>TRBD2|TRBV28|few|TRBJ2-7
CASSRGGASYEQYF
TGTGCCAGCAGTCGCGGGGGGGCCTCCTACGAGCAGTACTTC
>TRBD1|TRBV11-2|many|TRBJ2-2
CASSTYRGNTGELFF
TGTGCCAGCAGCACATACAGGGGGAACACCGGGGAGCTGTTTTTT
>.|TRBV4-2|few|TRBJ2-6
CASSQVGGPGANVLTF
TGTGCCAGCAGCCAAGTCGGGGGTCCTGGGGCCAACGTCCTGACTTTC
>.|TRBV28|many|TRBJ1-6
CASSRDSSYNSPLHF
TGTGCCAGCAGTCGAGATAGCTCCTATAATTCACCCCTCCACTTT
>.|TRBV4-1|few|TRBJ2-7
CASSQGWARTYEQYF
TGCGCCAGCAGCCAAGGTTGGGCCAGGACCTACGAGCAGTACTTC
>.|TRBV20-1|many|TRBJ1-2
CSAISEYGYTF
TGCAGTGCTATCTCGGAATATGGCTACACCTTC
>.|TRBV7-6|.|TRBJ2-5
CASSLVPTPETQYF
TGTGCCAGCAGCTTAGTTCCGACACCAGAGACCCAGTACTTC
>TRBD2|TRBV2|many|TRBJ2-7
CASSEARLADFEQYF
TGTGCCAGCAGTGAAGCGCGGCTAGCGGATTTCGAGCAGTACTTC
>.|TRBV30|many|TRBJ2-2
CAWTRPITGELFF
TGTGCCTGGACTCGACCTATCACCGGGGAGCTGTTTTTT
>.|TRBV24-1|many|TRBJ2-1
CATSDPRALYNEQFF
TGTGCCACCAGTGATCCCCGGGCCCTTTACAATGAGCAGTTCTTC
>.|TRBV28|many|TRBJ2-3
CASTHQGLSTDTQYF
TGTGCCAGTACCCACCAGGGCTTAAGCACAGATACGCAGTATTTT
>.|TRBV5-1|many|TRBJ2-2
CASSLDRGTGELFF
TGCGCCAGCAGCTTGGACAGAGGGACCGGGGAGCTGTTTTTT
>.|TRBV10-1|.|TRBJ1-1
CASSDRRNTEAFF
TGCGCCAGCAGTGACAGGAGGAACACTGAAGCTTTCTTT
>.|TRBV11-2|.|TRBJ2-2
CASSPVGGFTGELFF
TGTGCCAGCAGCCCGGTGGGGGGATTCACCGGGGAGCTGTTTTTT
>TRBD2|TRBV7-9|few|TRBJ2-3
CANSLLAGVTDTQYF
TGTGCCAACAGCTTGCTAGCGGGAGTTACAGATACGCAGTATTTT
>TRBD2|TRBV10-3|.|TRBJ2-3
CATKLAGGATDTQYF
TGTGCCACCAAATTGGCGGGGGGGGCCACAGATACGCAGTATTTT
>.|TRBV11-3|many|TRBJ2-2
CASSLVAGRSGELFF
TGTGCCAGCAGCTTAGTGGCAGGCCGGAGCGGGGAGCTGTTTTTT
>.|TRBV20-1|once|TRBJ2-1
CSARGGTEYNEQFF
TGCAGTGCTAGAGGGGGGACGGAGTACAATGAGCAGTTCTTC
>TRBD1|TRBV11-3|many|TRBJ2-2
CASSAWTGVEAGELFF
TGTGCCAGCAGCGCCTGGACAGGGGTGGAAGCCGGGGAGCTGTTTTTT
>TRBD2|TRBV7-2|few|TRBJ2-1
CASSPLAGGEQFF
TGTGCCAGCAGCCCTCTAGCGGGGGGTGAGCAGTTCTTC
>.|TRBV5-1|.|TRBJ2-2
CASSLDPARPGELFF
TGCGCCAGCAGCTTGGATCCGGCCCGGCCCGGGGAGCTGTTTTTT
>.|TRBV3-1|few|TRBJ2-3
CASSQIGGGPDTQYF
TGTGCCAGCAGCCAGATTGGAGGGGGTCCAGATACGCAGTATTTT
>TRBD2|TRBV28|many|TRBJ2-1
CASSAGLAGAYNEQFF
TGTGCCAGCAGTGCGGGACTAGCGGGAGCCTACAATGAGCAGTTCTTC
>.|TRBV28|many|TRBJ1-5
CASTPRDGYQPQHF
TGTGCCAGCACCCCCCGGGACGGGTATCAACCCCAGCATTTT
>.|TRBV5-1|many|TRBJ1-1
CASNNGAEAFF
TGCGCCAGCAACAATGGCGCTGAAGCTTTCTTT
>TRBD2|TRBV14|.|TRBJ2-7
CASSQDRSGSLEQYF
TGTGCCAGCAGCCAAGACAGGAGCGGGAGCCTCGAGCAGTACTTC
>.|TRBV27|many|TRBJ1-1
CASRFRENTEAFF
TGTGCCAGCAGGTTCAGGGAGAACACTGAAGCTTTCTTT
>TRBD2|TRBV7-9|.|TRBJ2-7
CASSDPPSGRVSYEQYF
TGTGCCAGCAGTGACCCCCCTAGCGGGAGGGTATCCTACGAGCAGTACTTC
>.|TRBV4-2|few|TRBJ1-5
CASSPHLNQPQHF
TGTGCCAGCAGCCCCCATCTAAACCAGCCCCAGCATTTT
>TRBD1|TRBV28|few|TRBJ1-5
CASRGDRWGREPQHF
TGTGCCAGCAGGGGGGACAGGTGGGGTCGGGAACCCCAGCATTTT
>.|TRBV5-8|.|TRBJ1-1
CASSFGASPWTEAFF
TGTGCCAGCAGCTTTGGGGCCTCCCCTTGGACTGAAGCTTTCTTT
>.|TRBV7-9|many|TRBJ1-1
CASSLGFDTEAFF
TGTGCCAGCAGTCTCGGGTTCGACACTGAAGCTTTCTTT
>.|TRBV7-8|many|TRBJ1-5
CASSWGSYSNQPQHF
TGTGCCAGCAGCTGGGGTTCCTATAGCAATCAGCCCCAGCATTTT
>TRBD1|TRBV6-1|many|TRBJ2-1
CASSEAPGGYYNEQFF
TGTGCCAGCAGTGAAGCGCCAGGGGGCTACTACAATGAGCAGTTCTTC
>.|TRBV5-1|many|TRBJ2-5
CASSLTGLEYF
TGCGCCAGCAGCTTGACAGGATTGGAGTACTTC
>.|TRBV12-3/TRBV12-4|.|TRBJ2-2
CVSSFRAVGVTGELFF
TGTGTCAGCAGTTTTCGGGCGGTGGGGGTCACCGGGGAGCTGTTTTTT
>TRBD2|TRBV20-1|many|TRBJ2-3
CSASMASGGSSTDTQYF
TGCAGTGCTAGTATGGCTAGCGGGGGGAGCAGCACAGATACGCAGTATTTT
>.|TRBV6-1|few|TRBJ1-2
CASSESGVSYGYTF
TGTGCCAGCAGTGAGTCAGGGGTCTCCTATGGCTACACCTTC
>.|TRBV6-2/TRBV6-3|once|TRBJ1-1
CASNYSLGGDTEAFF
TGTGCCAGCAATTACTCTTTAGGCGGGGACACTGAAGCTTTCTTT
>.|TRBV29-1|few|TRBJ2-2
CSVVLANTGELFF
TGCAGCGTTGTATTAGCGAACACCGGGGAGCTGTTTTTT